The TCR beta chain under discussion was sequenced for a study of T cell responses to AZD1222 COVID-19 vaccine. In the study overall: Samples with a second dose at about 4 or about 12 weeks were pooled together.

Clones were sequenced by immunoSEQ multiplex PCR, and TCRdb holds only the in-frame ones, with some missing. The sample contains 100,000 to 150,000 clones, 88% of which appear only once. Remarks on this clone: The target antigen is unknown.

General study points: Across the whole spike, CD4 TCRs peaked at regions 160-218 and 743-854.

Germline CDR1 reads LGHDT; CDR2 reads YNNKEL (reference sequence). This CDR3 spans 15 amino acids. The V and J ends lost 3 bases and 6 bases, in that order; junction bases with no gene match: 6. The J gene is TRBJ1-5, the V gene TRBV3-1 (or the pseudogene TRBV3-2); 9 bases align to TRBD1. This sequence originates from an adult in good health. The sample in question was peripheral blood, obtained on day 0 of AZD1222 vaccination. CDR3 amino acids: CASSHDTGGGQPQHF. The CDR3 DNA reads TGTGCCAGCAGCCACGACACAGGGGGCGGTCAGCCCCAGCATTTT.